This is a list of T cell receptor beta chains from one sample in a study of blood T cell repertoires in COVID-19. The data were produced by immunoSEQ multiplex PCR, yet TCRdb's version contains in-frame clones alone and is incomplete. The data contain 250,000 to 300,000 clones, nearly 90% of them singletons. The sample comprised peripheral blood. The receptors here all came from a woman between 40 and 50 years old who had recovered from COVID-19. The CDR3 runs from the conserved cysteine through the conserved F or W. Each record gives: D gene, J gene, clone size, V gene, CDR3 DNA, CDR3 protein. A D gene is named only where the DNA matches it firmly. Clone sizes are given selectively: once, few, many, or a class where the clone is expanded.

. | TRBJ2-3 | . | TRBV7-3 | TGTGCCAGCAGCTCGCGGGGAGATACGCAGTATTTT | CASSSRGDTQYF
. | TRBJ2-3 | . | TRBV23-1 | TGCGCCAGCAGTCAATTCAGAAGCACAGATACGCAGTATTTT | CASSQFRSTDTQYF
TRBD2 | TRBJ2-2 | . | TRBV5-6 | TGTGCCAGCAGCTTGGGTCTAGCGGTTAACACCGGGGAGCTGTTTTTT | CASSLGLAVNTGELFF
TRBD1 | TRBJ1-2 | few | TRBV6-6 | TGTGCCAGCAGTTACGCGACAGGGGACGGCTACACCTTC | CASSYATGDGYTF
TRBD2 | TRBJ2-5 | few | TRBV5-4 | TGTGCCAGCAGCCCGGGCGGGAGGGGGGAGACCCAGTACTTC | CASSPGGRGETQYF
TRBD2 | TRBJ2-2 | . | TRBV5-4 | TGTGCCAGCAGCCCCGCGGGGGGGCTCGGCACCGGGGAGCTGTTTTTT | CASSPAGGLGTGELFF
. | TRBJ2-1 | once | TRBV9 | TGTGCCAGCAGCGTCACGTGGGACTCCTGGAGGGATGAGCAGTTCTTC | CASSVTWDSWRDEQFF
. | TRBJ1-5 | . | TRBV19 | TGTGCCAGTAGTATGGGGGGGAGGGGCTTGAATCAGCCCCAGCATTTT | CASSMGGRGLNQPQHF
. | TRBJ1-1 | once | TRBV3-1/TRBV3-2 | TGTGCCAGCAGCCGAGGGTGGCCTGAAGCTTTCTTT | CASSRGWPEAFF
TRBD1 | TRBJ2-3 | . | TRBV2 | TGTGCCAGCAGCGGAACAGGGGGCGGTAATGTTTTCACAGATACGCAGTATTTT | CASSGTGGGNVFTDTQYF
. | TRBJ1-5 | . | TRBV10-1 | TGCGCCAGCAGTGGTCCCCTTCAACGGCAGCCCCAGCATTTT | CASSGPLQRQPQHF
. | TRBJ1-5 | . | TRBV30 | TGTGCCTGGAATCTATATAGCAATCAGCCCCAGCATTTT | CAWNLYSNQPQHF
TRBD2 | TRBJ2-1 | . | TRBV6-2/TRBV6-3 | TGTGCCAGCAGTTCCAAACGACTAGCGGCCTACAATGAGCAGTTCTTC | CASSSKRLAAYNEQFF
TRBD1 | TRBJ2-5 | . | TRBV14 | TGTGCCAGCAGCCAACCCCGGGACAGGTCGCAAGAGACCCAGTACTTC | CASSQPRDRSQETQYF
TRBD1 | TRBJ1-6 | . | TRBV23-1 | TGCGCCAGCAACGCTCAACCGCGGACAGGTTATAATTCACCCCTCCACTTT | CASNAQPRTGYNSPLHF
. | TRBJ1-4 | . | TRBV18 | TGTGCCAGCTCACCAACAGGCAATAATGAAAAACTGTTTTTT | CASSPTGNNEKLFF
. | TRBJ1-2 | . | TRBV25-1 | TGTGCCAGCAGTGATGGCGGGCTCTCATCAATCTATGGCTACACCTTC | CASSDGGLSSIYGYTF
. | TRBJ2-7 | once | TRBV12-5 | TGTGCTAGTGGTTCGTATGCCGGCGACAGACAATACGAGCAGTACTTC | CASGSYAGDRQYEQYF
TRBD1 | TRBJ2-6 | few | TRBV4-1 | TGCGCCAGCAGCCAGAAGACAGGGGTCACTGGGGCCAACGTCCTGACTTTC | CASSQKTGVTGANVLTF
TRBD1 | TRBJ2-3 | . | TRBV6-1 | TGTGCCAGCAGTGGTCGGACAGGCGAATACACAGATACGCAGTATTTT | CASSGRTGEYTDTQYF
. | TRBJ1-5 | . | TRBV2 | TGTGCCAGCAGACTACATGGAGGTCAGCCCCAGCATTTT | CASRLHGGQPQHF
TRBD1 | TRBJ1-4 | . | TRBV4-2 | TGTGCCAGCAGCCCCAAAAGTGGGACAGCAAATGAAAAACTGTTTTTT | CASSPKSGTANEKLFF
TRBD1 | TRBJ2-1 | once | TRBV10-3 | TGTGCCATCAGTCCTAGACAGGGAAGTTTGAATAATGAGCAGTTCTTC | CAISPRQGSLNNEQFF
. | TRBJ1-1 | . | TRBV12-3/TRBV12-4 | TGTGCCAGCAGTTTGATGGGGGGCACTGAAGCTTTCTTT | CASSLMGGTEAFF
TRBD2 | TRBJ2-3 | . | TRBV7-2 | TGTGCCAGCAGCCCATCACCCGCTAGCGGGAGTCACGATACGCAGTATTTT | CASSPSPASGSHDTQYF
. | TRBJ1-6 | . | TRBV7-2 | TGTGCCAGCAGCTTCCCTGAGGAGTCTCGATCACCCCTCCACTTT | CASSFPEESRSPLHF
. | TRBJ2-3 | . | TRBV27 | TGTGCCAGCACCCTAAACAAGGACTCTAGCACAGATACGCAGTATTTT | CASTLNKDSSTDTQYF
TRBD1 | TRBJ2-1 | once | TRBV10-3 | TGTGCCATGGGGACAGCCTACAATGAGCAGTTCTTC | CAMGTAYNEQFF
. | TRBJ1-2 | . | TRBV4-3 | TGCGCCAGCAGCCCTAACGGCGGAGCTAACTATGGCTACACCTTC | CASSPNGGANYGYTF
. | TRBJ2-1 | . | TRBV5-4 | TGTGCCAGCAGCTTTACAGACAATGAGCAGTTCTTC | CASSFTDNEQFF
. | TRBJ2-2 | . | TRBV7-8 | TGTGCCAGCAGCCCCCCGACAGGAGCGAACACCGGGGAGCTGTTTTTT | CASSPPTGANTGELFF
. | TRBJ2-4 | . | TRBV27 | TGTGCCAGCAGTACCTACAGGCGCGACATTCAGTACTTC | CASSTYRRDIQYF
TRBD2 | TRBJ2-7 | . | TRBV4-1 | TGCGCCAGCAGCCACGTTGGACTAGCTGTCTCCTACGAGCAGTACTTC | CASSHVGLAVSYEQYF
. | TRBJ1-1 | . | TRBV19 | TGTGCCAGTAGTCTATCAGGACAGCGGTTAATGAACACTGAAGCTTTCTTT | CASSLSGQRLMNTEAFF
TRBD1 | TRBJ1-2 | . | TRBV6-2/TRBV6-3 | TGTGCCAGCAGTAGGGGTCGGACAGGGAACTATGGCTACACCTTC | CASSRGRTGNYGYTF
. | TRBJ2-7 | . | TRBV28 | TGTGCCAGCAGGGACACCTACGAGCAGTACTTC | CASRDTYEQYF
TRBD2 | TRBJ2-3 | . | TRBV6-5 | TGTGCCAGCAGTTACTCGATAGCGGGTAGCACAGATACGCAGTATTTT | CASSYSIAGSTDTQYF
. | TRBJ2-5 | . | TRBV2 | TGTGCCAGCAGTGTTGGACTTCGGCCAGAGACCCAGTACTTC | CASSVGLRPETQYF
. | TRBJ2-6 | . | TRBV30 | TGTGCCTGGAATAAAGCGGCCAACGTCCTGACTTTC | CAWNKAANVLTF
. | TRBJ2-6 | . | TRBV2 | TGTGCCAGCGAGGAGGGTCTATCTGGGGCCAACGTCCTGACTTTC | CASEEGLSGANVLTF
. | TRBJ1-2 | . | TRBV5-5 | TGTGCCAGCAGCTTGGTATTAGCGGGTGGCTACACCTTC | CASSLVLAGGYTF
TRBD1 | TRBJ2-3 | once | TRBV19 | TGTGCCAGTACCTCTCTTGACAGGGGCGATACGCAGTATTTT | CASTSLDRGDTQYF
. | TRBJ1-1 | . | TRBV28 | TGTGCCAGCACAACTTCGAACACTGAAGCTTTCTTT | CASTTSNTEAFF
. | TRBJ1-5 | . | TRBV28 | TGTGCCAGCAGCCAAACAGGGAATCAGCCCCAGCATTTT | CASSQTGNQPQHF
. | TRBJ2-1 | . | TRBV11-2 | TGTGCCAGCAGCTTATACAGCTCCTACAATGAGCAGTTCTTC | CASSLYSSYNEQFF
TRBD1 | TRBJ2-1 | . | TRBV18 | TGTGCCAGCTCACCGGGGACAGTATACGAGCAGTTCTTC | CASSPGTVYEQFF
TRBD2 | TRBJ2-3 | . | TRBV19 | TGTGCCAGTAGCAGACTAGCGGGAGGGGGCACAGATACGCAGTATTTT | CASSRLAGGGTDTQYF
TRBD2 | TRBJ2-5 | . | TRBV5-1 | TGCGCCAGCAGACAGGTTTGGGGAGGGAGCAAAGAGACCCAGTACTTC | CASRQVWGGSKETQYF
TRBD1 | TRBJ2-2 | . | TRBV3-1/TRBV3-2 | TGTGCCAGCAGCCCACATACAGGGGGTCACACCGGGGAGCTGTTTTTT | CASSPHTGGHTGELFF
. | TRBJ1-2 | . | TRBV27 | TGTGCCAGCAGTCCCCTCCAGGGTCTAGGCTACACCTTC | CASSPLQGLGYTF
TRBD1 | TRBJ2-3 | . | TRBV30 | TGTGCCTGGAGTGGGATCGGACAGGGTCAAGGAACAGATACGCAGTATTTT | CAWSGIGQGQGTDTQYF
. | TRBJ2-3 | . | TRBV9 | TGTGCCAGCAGCGTAGCCGGGTTTGCAGATACGCAGTATTTT | CASSVAGFADTQYF
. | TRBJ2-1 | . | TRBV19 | TGTGCCAGTAGTCCCCGGGTGGGGCACAATGAGCAGTTCTTC | CASSPRVGHNEQFF